The clone carrying this TCR beta chain was counted once. The target antigen is unknown. The CDR3 runs to 16 residues. The V and J ends lost 0 bases and 11 bases respectively, with 22 bases between them. The germline CDR1 and CDR2 sequences are SGHTA and FQGNSA. Stated treatment: approximately nine-day PBMC culture with coronavirus spike peptide pools or control peptides (ViraFEST assay). Gathered ahead of the COVID-19 pandemic (2011-2018) were the CD4+ T cells of the unexposed donor. The data derive from a study of vaccination and CD4 T cells after COVID-19. At the level of the study: Post-COVID samples were collected a median about 3.5 months following diagnosis, spanning 35 to 161. A CEFX pool, an HIV-1 Nef pool, or no peptide went to control cultures. The cells in question were stimulated using overlapping spike peptides derived from SARS-CoV-2, HCoV-NL63, HCoV-OC43 and HCoV-229E.

Oncomine TCR Beta short-read sequencing was applied to DNA from cultured CD4+ T cells. Investigators isolated genomic DNA from cultured CD4+ T cells. TCRdb reprocessed the PCR reads with MiXCR, giving one entry per CDR3 protein. The sample lists approximately 11,000 distinct CDR3 sequences, around 40% occurring once. The rearrangement uses TRBV7-2 and TRBJ2-5, with D perhaps matching TRBD2 (6 bases). Sample: CD4+ T cells from blood, cultured in vitro. The receptor was isolated from a human donor in good health. DNA for the CDR3: TGTGCCAGCAGCTTAGCGCTTGGGACTCCCCAAGGGTGGCAGTACTTC. Amino acids: CASSLALGTPQGWQYF.